The clone carrying this T cell receptor beta chain has more than one count but fewer than ten. This entry belongs to a study of blood T cell repertoires in COVID-19. Study as a whole: Sample material is recorded as cDNA or gDNA derived from T cells, B-cell-depleted T cells, or PBMCs.

Assay used: immunoSEQ multiplex PCR; TCRdb lists only in-frame clones, some missing. The sample lists approximately 470,000 clones; roughly 87% were seen once. Two negative PCRs, clearance, or symptom resolution had been documented for recovered Cohort 3 donors. Germline assignment: CDR1 SNHLY and CDR2 FYNNEI. Trimming stripped 7 bases from V and 2 bases from J, with 12 bases between. The CDR3 runs to 15 residues. The sequencing input was PBMCs or T cells enriched from blood (not recorded which). The chain couples TRBV2 to TRBJ2-6, with D maybe TRBD1 (6 bases). This receptor was obtained from a young woman who had recovered from COVID-19. The CDR3 nucleotides read TGTGCCAGCACCCCACAGGGTCCTGGGGCCAACGTCCTGACTTTC. Translation gives CASTPQGPGANVLTF. The whole variable domain, filled in from reference TRBV2 and TRBJ2-6, reads EPEVTQTPSHQVTQMGQEVILRCVPISNHLYFYWYRQILGQKVEFLVSFYNNEISEKSEIFDDQFSVERPDGSNFTLKIRSTKLEDSAMYFCASTPQGPGANVLTFGAGSRLTVL.